This T cell receptor (beta chain) was identified during a study of radiotherapy plus CTLA-4 blockade in lung cancer. The CDR3 contains 15 residues. The V end was cut by 4 bases, the J end by 0 bases, with 10 bases between. Here immunoSEQ multiplex PCR was the method, and the copy in TCRdb shows in-frame clones only, minus some. The table includes under 95,000 clones, under 85% detected once. Points from the study as a whole: Clones derived from tumor TCRs expanded in blood after radiotherapy plus ipilimumab.

For this clone: No antigen is known for it.

In chemo-refractory metastatic non-small-cell lung cancer, patients got ipilimumab CTLA-4 blockade together with focal radiation. The sequenced sample was peripheral blood, obtained from a patient treated with radiotherapy plus ipilimumab. This TCR derives from a human donor with non-small cell lung cancer who had stable disease on radiotherapy plus ipilimumab. The genes are TRBV23-1 and TRBJ1-3; D gene ambiguous. TRBV23-1 is assigned to the ORF class and has an uncertain function. CDR3 sequence (DNA): TGCGCCAGCAGTCTTCCAGCGGACTCTGGAAACACCATATATTTT. Encoded protein: CASSLPADSGNTIYF.